A single sample is the source of the 23 T cell receptor beta chains below, sequenced in a study of early T cells in non-severe SARS-CoV-2 infection. TCRdb used MiXCR to reprocess the 5' RACE reads, holding one entry per CDR3 protein. This table has approximately 70,000 distinct CDR3 sequences, about 12% appearing once. The sample here was whole blood, taken at baseline. These receptors came from an adult who was a healthcare worker with PCR-confirmed SARS-CoV-2 infection or an uninfected control (not recorded which). The donor label of this sample is uncertain.

The rearrangement joins TRBV14 to TRBJ2-6; 7 nucleotides line up with TRBD1. Germline CDR1 reads SGHDN; CDR2 reads FVKESK. The CDR3 has 19 amino acids. J lost 5 bases, V lost 2 bases, and 15 bases had no gene match. CDR3 protein: CASSQRAGGGLSRANVLTF. The CDR3 DNA reads as TGTGCCAGCAGCCAAAGGGCAGGGGGTGGCCTCTCGCGGGCCAACGTCCTGACTTTC.

The chain couples TRBV5-1 to TRBJ2-7, with a possible D match to TRBD2 (7 bases). CDR3 size: 13 residues. Trimming shortened V by 7 bases and J by 7 bases, and 18 bases separated the two germline ends. CDR1 SGHRS and CDR2 YFSETQ come from the germline V gene. CDR3: CASQSWGGREQYF. In DNA form, the CDR3 reads TGCGCCAGCCAATCGTGGGGGGGCCGGGAGCAGTACTTC.

This rearrangement joins TRBV7-3 to TRBJ2-1, with TRBD1 matching over 7 bases. V lost 3 bases, J lost 8 bases, and 4 bases stayed unmatched. This CDR3 region has 13 residues. The germline V gene has CDR1 SGHTA and CDR2 FQGTGA. The CDR3 DNA follows: TGTGCCAGCAGCTTGGGGACAGCCGATGAGCAGTTCTTC. Protein sequence: CASSLGTADEQFF.

This clonotype occurred a few times. The rearrangement uses TRBV7-6 and TRBJ1-6, with D hard to call. This CDR3 region has 15 residues. V was shortened by 1 base and J by 1 base, with 5 bases between the two germline ends. From germline, CDR1 is SGHVS and CDR2 FNYEAQ. Here the CDR3 reads CASSLGRSYNSPLHF. The DNA of the CDR3 is TGTGCCAGCAGCTTAGGACGGTCCTATAATTCACCCCTCCACTTT. Based on the CDR3 plus reference TRBV7-6 and TRBJ1-6, the full variable domain is GAGVSQSPRYKVTKRGQDVALRCDPISGHVSLYWYRQALGQGPEFLTYFNYEAQQDKSGLPNDRFSAERPEGSISTLTIQRTEQRDSAMYRCASSLGRSYNSPLHFGNGTRLTVT.

This clonotype has a count of ten or more. The chain is built from TRBV29-1 and TRBJ2-7; 12 bases agree with TRBD1. V trimming: 7 bases; J trimming: 3 bases; junction bases outside the gene matches: 4. From germline, CDR1 is SQVTM and CDR2 ANQGSEA. CDR3 length: 13 residues. DNA for the CDR3: TGCAGCGCCGGGACAGGGGGCAACTACGAGCAGTACTTC. Protein product: CSAGTGGNYEQYF.

This clonotype appeared many times. The J gene is TRBJ1-1, the V gene TRBV15; unclear D gene. Germline loops: CDR1 LNHNV, CDR2 YYDKDF (reference sequence). The V end was cut by 0 bases, the J end by 5 bases, with 13 bases between. CDR3 length: 15 amino acids. DNA for the CDR3: TGTGCCACCAGCAGAGATGTCCGCCGAGAAACTGAAGCTTTCTTT. Its protein is CATSRDVRRETEAFF.

This clonotype occurred once. V gene TRBV6-6 combines with J gene TRBJ1-2; the match to TRBD1 covers 7 bases. This CDR3 region has 15 residues. Per germline, CDR1 MNHNY and CDR2 SVGAGI (reference sequence). With 0 bases clipped from V and 4 bases from J, the junction kept 5 bases outside the gene matches. For the CDR3, the DNA is TGTGCCAGCAGTTACTCCCCAGGGGGGATCTATGGCTACACCTTC. Amino acids: CASSYSPGGIYGYTF.

This clonotype was counted between two and nine times. In nucleotides, the CDR3 is TGCAGTGCTAGCCGGCAGCAAGAGACCCAGTACTTC. This sequence encodes CSASRQQETQYF. V usage is TRBV20-1 and J usage is TRBJ2-5; D is undetermined. The CDR3 is 12 residues long. In germline, CDR1 is DFQATT, CDR2 SNEGSKA (reference sequence). Trimming cost V 3 bases and J 2 bases, with 7 bases left between them.

Comments on this clonotype: Likely a read error: the CDR3 ends without its conserved phenylalanine or tryptophan. The V and J genes are TRBV6-5 and TRBJ1-1; no clear D. The germline gives CDR1 MNHEY, CDR2 SVGAGI. V shed 2 bases and J shed 6 bases, with 4 bases lying between them. The CDR3 runs to 11 residues. DNA for the CDR3: TGTGCCAGCAGTTACGGGGCTGAAGCTTTCTGT. Its protein is CASSYGAEAFC.

This clonotype was seen many times. J is TRBJ1-1 and V is TRBV7-3; 9 bases are a match to TRBD1. V lost 3 bases to trimming and J lost 0 bases; unmatched junction nucleotides: 5. Germline V gene sequence: CDR1 SGHTA, CDR2 FQGTGA. This CDR3 contains 16 residues. CDR3 DNA sequence: TGTGCCAGCAGCTTCTCCGGGACAGGGTTGAACACTGAAGCTTTCTTT. Its protein is CASSFSGTGLNTEAFF.

This clonotype was picked up many times. V gene TRBV5-6 combines with J gene TRBJ2-3; 7 bases align to TRBD1. The CDR3 covers 15 residues. Looked up from germline, CDR1 is SGHDT and CDR2 is YYEEEE. Losses at the gene ends were 0 bases for V and 4 bases for J; bases not matched to a gene: 5. CDR3 region: CASSLGTGSPDTQYF. In DNA form, the CDR3 reads TGTGCCAGCAGCTTGGGGACAGGATCGCCAGATACGCAGTATTTT.

The V and J genes are TRBV18 and TRBJ2-5; no clear D. V lost 2 bases to trimming and J lost 5 bases, with 12 bases between them. CDR1 KGHSH and CDR2 LQKENI come from the germline V gene. This CDR3 is 14 amino acids long. The CDR3 loop reads CASSPVTVTETQYF. The DNA for the CDR3 is TGTGCCAGCTCACCAGTTACGGTTACGGAGACCCAGTACTTC.

This clonotype was recorded many times. The genes are TRBV20-1 and TRBJ2-4, with 9 bases matching TRBD1. Germline CDR1 is DFQATT and CDR2 is SNEGSKA (reference sequence). The CDR3 is 13 amino acids. Losses at the gene ends were 5 bases for V and 7 bases for J; bases not matched to a gene: 6. The CDR3 here is CSASGQGGNIQYF. The CDR3 coding sequence is TGCAGTGCTTCGGGACAGGGCGGGAACATTCAGTACTTC.

The V call is TRBV19, the J call TRBJ1-5, with D unclear. Germline CDR1 and CDR2: LNHDA and SQIVND (reference sequence). This CDR3 region has 14 residues. V was pared by 1 base and J by 3 bases, with 7 bases between. This chain's CDR3 is CASSIVRTNQPQHF. DNA for the CDR3: TGTGCCAGTAGTATAGTAAGGACCAATCAGCCCCAGCATTTT.

CDR3 sequence (DNA): TGTGCCAGCAGCAGGAGAAGGGGGGGCTACGAGCAGTACTTC. Its translation: CASSRRRGGYEQYF. The rearrangement links TRBV3-1 to TRBJ2-7; D might be TRBD2 (7 bases). Between the trimmed V and J ends, which lost 5 bases and 3 bases, there was a span of 14 bases. The CDR3 covers 14 residues. In germline, CDR1 is LGHDT, CDR2 YNNKEL (reference sequence).

The V and J genes are TRBV11-2 and TRBJ1-6; D unclear. Deletions cut 0 bases from V and 10 bases from J, with 7 bases between. This CDR3 is built from 13 residues. CDR1 and CDR2 (germline): SGHAT, FQNNGV. DNA of the CDR3: TGTGCCAGCAGCTTAGAGGGAGGGTCACCCCTCCACTTT. This encodes CASSLEGGSPLHF.

The rearrangement joins TRBV5-1 to TRBJ1-3; unclear D gene. CDR3 size: 13 residues. Germline CDR1 reads SGHRS; CDR2 reads YFSETQ. With 0 bases removed from V and 10 bases from J, the gap between germline ends came to 11 bases. CDR3 sequence: CASSLEDGRTIYF. DNA for the CDR3: TGCGCCAGCAGCTTGGAAGACGGGAGGACCATATATTTT. The whole variable domain, remainder taken from reference TRBV5-1 and TRBJ1-3, is KAGVTQTPRYLIKTRGQQVTLSCSPISGHRSVSWYQQTPGQGLQFLFEYFSETQRNKGNFPGRFSGRQFSNSRSEMNVSTLELGDSALYLCASSLEDGRTIYFGEGSWLTVV.

This clonotype was seen a handful of times. This chain links TRBV10-1 with TRBJ2-7, with 7 positions matching TRBD2. With 1 base clipped from V and 2 bases from J, the junction kept 8 bases outside the gene matches. CDR1 is WNHNN, CDR2 SYGVQD, per germline (reference sequence). This CDR3 has 16 amino acids. This CDR3 is CASSEWAAGFPYEQYF. CDR3 DNA: TGCGCCAGCAGTGAGTGGGCAGCGGGGTTCCCCTACGAGCAGTACTTC.

The V call is TRBV29-1, the J call TRBJ1-2, with no clear D. The CDR3 runs 15 residues. The germline V and J ends were trimmed by 0 bases and 8 bases, with 19 bases remaining between them. The germline CDR1 and CDR2 sequences are SQVTM and ANQGSEA. CDR3 sequence: CSVEDNRKGSQGYTF. DNA for the CDR3: TGCAGCGTTGAAGATAACCGCAAGGGATCTCAAGGCTACACCTTC.

J is TRBJ2-7 and V is TRBV12-3 or TRBV12-4; the D gene is possibly TRBD1 (5 bases). This CDR3 spans 12 amino acids. V was cut by 6 bases and J by 3 bases, with 9 bases left in between. The CDR3, as DNA: TGTGCCAGCAGCAGGGTACTCTACGAGCAGTACTTC. Translation: CASSRVLYEQYF.

This clonotype came up many times. V and J are TRBV21-1 and TRBJ2-7; the table's TRBD1 call for D was not verified on the DNA. TRBV21-1 is recorded as a pseudogene. This CDR3 is built from 17 residues. The CDR3 sequence is CASSKVGQSAPPTGQYF. In DNA, the CDR3 is TGTGCCAGCAGCAAAGTGGGGCAGAGTGCCCCTCCTACGGGGCAGTACTTC.

This clonotype came up many times. CDR3 sequence reads: CASSSTLNTGELFF. The CDR3 DNA is TGTGCCAGCAGCTCGACGCTGAACACCGGGGAGCTGTTTTTT. J is TRBJ2-2 and V is TRBV7-3; no definite D call. Germline assignment: CDR1 SGHTA and CDR2 FQGTGA. CDR3 length: 14 residues. Between the trimmed V and J ends, which lost 4 bases and 1 base, there was a span of 7 bases.

The chain has TRBV6-6 and TRBJ1-3; 7 bases match TRBD1. The ends lost 7 bases at V and 2 bases at J; junction bases unmatched: 5. CDR1 MNHNY and CDR2 SVGAGI come from the germline V gene (reference sequence). The CDR3 length is 14 residues. The CDR3 sequence: CASTDRDTGNTIYF. The CDR3 DNA reads as TGTGCCAGCACCGACAGGGATACTGGAAACACCATATATTTT.